This T cell receptor (beta chain) emerged from a study of T cell changes during pregnancy in multiple sclerosis. V was trimmed by 6 bases and J by 5 bases, leaving 12 bases between them. In germline, CDR1 is MNHEY, CDR2 SMNVEV (reference sequence). The CDR3 length is 13 residues. Repertoires were generated with immunoSEQ multiplex PCR, while TCRdb's copy carries only in-frame clones and drops some. The sample lists roughly 49,000 clones; roughly 88% were seen once. The sequencing used peripheral blood, collected in the first trimester of pregnancy. The rearrangement uses TRBV27 and TRBJ2-3; D is perhaps TRBD1 (6 bases). The receptor comes from a female donor in good health, enrolled as a control in a pregnancy study. The CDR3 DNA reads as TGTGCCAGCAGGGGACACACCGGAGATACGCAGTATTTT. It codes for CASRGHTGDTQYF.